Sequencing of this T cell receptor beta chain was carried out in a study of CD8 T cells in ankylosing spondylitis (dated by TCRdb to 2016 to 2017). As for the study more broadly: The study set out to find disease-linked TCR variants by profiling T cell receptor beta repertoires in ankylosing spondylitis patients and healthy donors. The full study cohort comprised 25 ankylosing spondylitis patients and 85 to 120 healthy donors. Peripheral blood was sampled, and synovial fluid was also collected from ankylosing spondylitis patients.

CDR1 and CDR2 are read off the germline V gene as SQVTM and ANQGSEA. From the cysteine through the phenylalanine, the CDR3 covers 11 amino acids. Of the read, only the CDR3 DNA is kept; its 33 bases are in frame from base 1. V sheds 2 bases and J sheds 8 bases, leaving 6 bases between their ends. Sequencing was performed on an Illumina HiSeq 2500. Quantitative 5'-RACE with molecular barcodes was used to prepare TCR beta libraries. Per the source publication's procedure: A new computational method based on a probabilistic model of VDJ rearrangement was used to identify disease-linked TCR variants. TCRdb applied fastp at Q25 and MiXCR to the public reads, then kept only in-frame beta chains. Under each unique CDR3 protein, matching rows form one entry showing the most common genes and DNA. Clone size and V and J calls follow TCRdb, not the original study. The sample records approximately 250,000 distinct CDR3 sequences, around 8% of which are singletons. The ten biggest clones cover around 5.1% of the sample.

As to this clonotype: The antigen it recognizes is unknown. There are no base qualities to consult, and no much larger clone falls within one base.

General conclusions and limits of the study: Significant enrichment of the disease-linked clones was reported in matched synovial fluid samples from ankylosing spondylitis patients. The disease-linked clones showed a CD8+ phenotype and occurred at relatively low frequencies in peripheral blood. Some motif variants had previously been reported in the synovial fluid and blood of reactive arthritis patients, which suggests shared mechanisms of disease initiation. A TCR beta motif made up of several highly homologous amino acid variants appeared to be characteristic of blood from ankylosing spondylitis patients.

Sequencing used blood, either unsorted or a sorted T cell fraction (not recorded which). This chain joins TRBV29-1 to TRBJ1-4; the D gene is not confidently resolved. This TCR derives from a female donor with ankylosing spondylitis or in good health (not recorded which). In nucleotides, the sequence is TGCAGCGTTGAATTAGGAGAAAAACTGTTTTTT. Translated, it reads CSVELGEKLFF.